This T cell receptor beta chain was sequenced during a study of radiation and T cells in renal cell carcinoma. Study-wide points: From baseline, blood top tumor clonotypes peaked at 2 weeks post-radiation. Baseline intratumoral clonotype presence is unknown without pretreatment biopsies.

The assay was immunoSEQ multiplex PCR, and TCRdb's table has in-frame clones only and misses some. The sample consists of around 95,000 clones, 75% to 85% of them appearing once. Notes on this clone: Its specificity is unknown.

Germline assignment: CDR1 SNHLY and CDR2 FYNNEI. Trimming stripped 7 bases from V and 4 bases from J, with 11 bases between. The CDR3 totals 13 residues. The time point is: blood 4 weeks post-SBRT, at nephrectomy. As for treatment: 15 Gy SBRT to primary tumor, nephrectomy 4 weeks later. Nephrectomy followed 15 Gy stereotactic body radiation by 4 weeks. This renal cell carcinoma was of the clear cell type. The TCR was taken from a man aged 60 to 69 with renal cell carcinoma. The genes are TRBV2 and TRBJ1-5, with D maybe TRBD1 (5 bases). This specimen was blood, taken from a patient whose treatment included radiotherapy and nephrectomy. CDR3 amino acids: CASIADTNQPQHF. In nucleotides, the CDR3 is TGTGCCAGCATTGCGGACACAAATCAGCCCCAGCATTTT.